What follows is one TCR beta chain and its context. Its antigen remains unidentified. Germline V gene lookup returns CDR1 MGHDK and CDR2 SYGVNS. The CDR3 is 13 amino acids. The V gene end was trimmed by 4 bases and the J gene end by 8 bases; junction bases not matched to a gene: 5. TCRdb re-analysed the 5' RACE reads in MiXCR, keeping a single row per CDR3 protein. This sample has roughly 560,000 distinct CDR3 sequences, with roughly 22% found just once. This sample was included in a study of T-cell memory formation after mild COVID-19. General observations from the study: Cross-reactive memory apparently joined, as some responding clones appeared in pre-infection memory. Clones contracting across day 15 to 85 had a balanced CD4/CD8 profile; later expanding clones leaned CD4+. Second-wave clones reaching peak frequency on day 37 lacked confirmed SARS-CoV-2 specificity.

The J gene is TRBJ1-2, the V gene TRBV25-1; 9 bases align to TRBD1. The sample taken for sequencing was PBMCs or a T cell subset sorted from them (not recorded which). The sequence derives from an adult woman who had mild COVID-19 (a few samples of this study predate the infection). Cell type and time point are not known. CDR3 residues: CASSAQTGGGYTF. The CDR3 nucleotides are TGTGCCAGCAGTGCACAGACAGGGGGAGGCTACACCTTC.